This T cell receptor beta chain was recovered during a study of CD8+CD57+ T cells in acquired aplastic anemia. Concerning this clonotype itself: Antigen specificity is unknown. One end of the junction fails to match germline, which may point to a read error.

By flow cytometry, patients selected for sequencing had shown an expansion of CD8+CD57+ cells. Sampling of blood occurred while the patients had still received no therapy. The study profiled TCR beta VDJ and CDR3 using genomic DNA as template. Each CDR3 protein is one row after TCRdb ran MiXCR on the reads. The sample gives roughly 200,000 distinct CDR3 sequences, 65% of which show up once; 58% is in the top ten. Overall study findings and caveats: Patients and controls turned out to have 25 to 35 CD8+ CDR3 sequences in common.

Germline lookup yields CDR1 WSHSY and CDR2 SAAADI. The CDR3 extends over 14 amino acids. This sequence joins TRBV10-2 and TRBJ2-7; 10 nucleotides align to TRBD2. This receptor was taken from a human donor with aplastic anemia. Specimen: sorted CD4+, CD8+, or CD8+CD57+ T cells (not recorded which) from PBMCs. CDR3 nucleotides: TGTGCCAGCAGCGGGGGGGGACAGAACTACGAGCAGTACTTC. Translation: CASSGGGQNYEQYF.